The clone carrying this T cell receptor (beta chain) was observed many times. This specimen belongs to a study of neurological immune-mediated disorders. TCRdb reprocessed the 5' RACE reads with MiXCR, giving one entry per CDR3 protein. The table lists fewer than 90,000 distinct CDR3 sequences, about 9.4% of them singletons. Germline V CDR1 and CDR2: GTSNPN, SVGIG (reference sequence). The CDR3 length is 11 residues. Between the trimmed V and J ends, which lost 0 bases and 10 bases, there was a span of 9 bases. The source of this sequence is a man between 35 and 55 years old in good health. Input material: PBMCs. The chain combines TRBV30 with TRBJ1-1; D uncertain. The CDR3 sequence: CAWSVPPRAFF. As DNA, the CDR3 is TGTGCCTGGAGTGTACCCCCTCGAGCTTTCTTT.